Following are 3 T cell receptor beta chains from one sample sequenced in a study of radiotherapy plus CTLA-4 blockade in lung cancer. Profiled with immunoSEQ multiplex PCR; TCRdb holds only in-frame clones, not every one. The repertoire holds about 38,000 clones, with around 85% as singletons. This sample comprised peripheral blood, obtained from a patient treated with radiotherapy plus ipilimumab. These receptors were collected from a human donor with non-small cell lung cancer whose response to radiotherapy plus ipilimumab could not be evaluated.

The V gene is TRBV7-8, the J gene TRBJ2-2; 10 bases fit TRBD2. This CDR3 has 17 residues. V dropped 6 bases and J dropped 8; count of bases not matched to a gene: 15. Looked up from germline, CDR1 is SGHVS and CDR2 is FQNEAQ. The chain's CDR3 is CASRRGGASGSWGELFF. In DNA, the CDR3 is TGTGCCAGCAGGCGGGGGGGGGCTAGCGGGAGCTGGGGGGAGCTGTTTTTT. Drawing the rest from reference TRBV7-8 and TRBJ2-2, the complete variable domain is GAGVSQSPRYKVAKRGQDVALRCDPISGHVSLFWYQQALGQGPEFLTYFQNEAQLDKSGLPSDRFFAERPEGSVSTLKIQRTQQEDSAVYLCASRRGGASGSWGELFFGEGSRLTVL.

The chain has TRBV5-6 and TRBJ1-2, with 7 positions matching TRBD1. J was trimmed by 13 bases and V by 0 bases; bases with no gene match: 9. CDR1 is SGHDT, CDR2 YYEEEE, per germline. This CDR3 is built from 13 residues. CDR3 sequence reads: CASSLGQRGLRTF. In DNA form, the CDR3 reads TGTGCCAGCAGCTTGGGGCAGAGGGGGCTTCGCACCTTC.

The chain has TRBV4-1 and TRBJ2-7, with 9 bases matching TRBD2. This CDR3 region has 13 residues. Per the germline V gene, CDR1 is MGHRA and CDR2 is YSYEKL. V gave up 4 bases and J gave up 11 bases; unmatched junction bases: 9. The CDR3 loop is CASSPLGVAGEYF. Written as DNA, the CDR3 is TGCGCCAGCAGCCCCCTGGGGGTAGCGGGGGAGTACTTC.